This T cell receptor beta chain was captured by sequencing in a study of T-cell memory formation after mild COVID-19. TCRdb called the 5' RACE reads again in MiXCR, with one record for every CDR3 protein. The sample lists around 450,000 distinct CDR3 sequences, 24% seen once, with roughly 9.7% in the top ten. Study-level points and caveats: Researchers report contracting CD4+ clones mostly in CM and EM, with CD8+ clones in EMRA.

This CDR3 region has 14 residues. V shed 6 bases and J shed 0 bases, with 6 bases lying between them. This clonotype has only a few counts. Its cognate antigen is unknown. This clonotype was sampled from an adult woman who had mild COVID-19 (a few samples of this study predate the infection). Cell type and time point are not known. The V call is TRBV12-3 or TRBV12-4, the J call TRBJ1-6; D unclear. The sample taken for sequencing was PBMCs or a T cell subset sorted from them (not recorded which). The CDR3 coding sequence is TGTGCCAGCAGACGGGGCTCCTATAATTCACCCCTCCACTTT. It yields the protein CASRRGSYNSPLHF.